The 10 T cell receptor beta chains listed next were all sequenced from one sample in a study of CD8+CD57+ T cells in acquired aplastic anemia listed by TCRdb under 2018. This sample was sequenced with an Illumina HiSeq 2000. Genomic DNA served as template for TCR beta VDJ combination and CDR3 sequence profiling. Starting from the raw public reads, TCRdb applied fastp trimming at Q25, assembled clones with MiXCR and retained in-frame beta chains. Each CDR3 protein gets just one entry, which takes the most common genes and DNA from the rows behind it. The sample table shows roughly 80,000 distinct CDR3 sequences, and roughly half are seen once. Of the sample, around 63% is held by the ten largest clones. Input material: sorted CD4+, CD8+, or CD8+CD57+ T cells (not recorded which) from PBMCs. The origin of the receptors is a human donor in good health, serving as a control.

The rearrangement joins TRBV2 to TRBJ2-7; D unresolved. In germline, CDR1 is SNHLY, CDR2 FYNNEI. The CDR3 length is 12 residues. Deletions cut 4 bases from V and 6 bases from J, with 10 bases between. CDR3 protein: CASSAKGTEQYF. The CDR3 DNA reads TGTGCCAGCAGTGCGAAGGGTACCGAGCAGTACTTC.

The rearrangement uses TRBV2 and TRBJ1-6; D gene uncertain. V dropped 9 bases and J dropped 6 bases, with 18 bases sitting between them. CDR3 length: 15 amino acids. Per the germline V gene, CDR1 is SNHLY and CDR2 is FYNNEI. The CDR3 here is CASLIGRGGNSPLHF. The DNA for the CDR3 is TGTGCCAGTCTGATAGGGCGGGGAGGTAATTCACCCCTCCACTTT.

There are a few counts of this clonotype. The chain has TRBV5-4 and TRBJ1-3, with no clear D. The V end lost 5 bases, the J end lost 3 bases, and 9 bases lay between the germline ends. The CDR3 is made up of 13 amino acids. Germline lookup yields CDR1 SGHNT and CDR2 YYREEE (reference sequence). The CDR3 DNA reads TGTGCCAGCAGGTTCGGAGGTGGAAACACCATATATTTT. Residues: CASRFGGGNTIYF.

In its sample, this clonotype was seen many times. J is TRBJ1-6 and V is TRBV4-1; a possible D gene is TRBD1 (5 bases). CDR1 and CDR2 (germline): MGHRA, YSYEKL. The CDR3 length is 13 residues. The germline V and J ends were trimmed by 3 bases and 8 bases, with 8 bases remaining between them. For the CDR3, the DNA is TGCGCCAGCAGCCAGGGGGGAGATTCACCCCTCCACTTT. As protein: CASSQGGDSPLHF.

This clonotype was seen only a few times. This chain uses TRBV2 with TRBJ2-1, with D tentatively TRBD2 (5 bases). Trimming removed 4 bases at V and 8 bases at J, with 15 bases between. Germline-derived CDR1 and CDR2 are SNHLY and FYNNEI. The CDR3 spans 14 residues. CDR3 in DNA: TGTGCCAGCAGTGTTAGGGCCGTGGGAGATGAGCAGTTCTTC. It translates to CASSVRAVGDEQFF.

This clonotype appeared once. J is TRBJ1-2 and V is TRBV25-1; TRBD1 is a possible D gene (5 bases). Germline V lookup: CDR1 MGHDK, CDR2 SYGVNS. V was pared by 2 bases and J by 5 bases, with 12 bases between. The CDR3 loop spans 14 amino acids. The CDR3 protein is CASSETGVGYGYTF. The CDR3 DNA follows: TGTGCCAGCAGTGAAACGGGGGTAGGGTATGGCTACACCTTC.

CDR3 loop: CASSLKGGELFF. The CDR3, as DNA: TGTGCCAGCAGCTTAAAGGGGGGGGAGCTGTTTTTT. The V gene is TRBV7-3, the J gene TRBJ2-2; D is perhaps TRBD1 (5 bases). Germline CDR1 reads SGHTA; CDR2 reads FQGTGA. The CDR3 consists of 12 residues. V was trimmed by 1 base and J by 8 bases, leaving 5 bases between them.

This clonotype was observed a few times. The chain uses TRBV6-1 and TRBJ2-3; D is undetermined. The V end lost 2 bases, the J end lost 1 base, and 13 bases lay between the germline ends. The CDR3 is made up of 16 amino acids. Germline lookup yields CDR1 MNHNS and CDR2 SASEGT. The CDR3 loop is CASSEIGGGGTDTQYF. The CDR3 DNA sequence: TGTGCCAGCAGTGAAATTGGCGGTGGGGGCACAGATACGCAGTATTTT.

This chain links TRBV30 with TRBJ2-2, with D unclear. The CDR3 is made up of 11 amino acids. Deletions cut 5 bases from V and 5 bases from J, with 6 bases between. Germline loops: CDR1 GTSNPN, CDR2 SVGIG (reference sequence). The CDR3 coding sequence is TGTGCCTGGGGAAGGACCGGGGAGCTGTTTTTT. It specifies CAWGRTGELFF.

The chain uses TRBV12-3 or TRBV12-4 and TRBJ1-5; the D gene is possibly TRBD1 (5 bases). V shed 3 bases and J shed 6 bases, with 12 bases lying between them. The CDR3 runs to 14 residues. The CDR3 here is CASSFRQGGQPQHF. CDR3 coding DNA: TGTGCCAGCAGTTTCCGGCAGGGCGGTCAGCCCCAGCATTTT.